The 20 T cell receptor beta chains below come from one sample, sequenced in a study of T cells in Graves' hyperthyroidism and ophthalmopathy. Template material for amplifying TCR beta CDR3 regions consisted of RNA transcripts. Carried out on the TCR CDR3, a first-round RT-PCR used the HTBI primer set. A single record per CDR3 protein comes from TCRdb applying MiXCR to the multiplex PCR reads. This table holds hundreds of thousands of distinct CDR3 sequences, more than 14% found once. What was sequenced was blood. These receptors came from a woman aged 45 to 65 with Graves' ophthalmopathy.

This clonotype was seen only a few times. The chain carries TRBV9 and TRBJ2-1; D unresolved. CDR1 is SGDLS and CDR2 is YYNGEE in the germline V gene. With 0 bases removed from V and 10 bases from J, the gap between germline ends came to 8 bases. This CDR3 contains 12 residues. Written as DNA, the CDR3 is TGTGCCAGCAGCGTAGGAGTAGCAGAGCAGTTCTTC. This sequence encodes CASSVGVAEQFF.

This clonotype has at least ten counts. V and J are TRBV11-3 and TRBJ2-7; 7 positions agree with TRBD2. V gave up 2 bases and J gave up 3 bases; unmatched junction bases: 7. The CDR3 extends over 15 amino acids. Germline V gives CDR1 SGHNT, CDR2 YENEEA. The CDR3 loop reads CASSLLHGTIYEQYF. The DNA for the CDR3 is TGTGCCAGCAGCTTACTTCACGGGACTATCTACGAGCAGTACTTC.

This clonotype was counted many times. The CDR3 loop is CSARPGGEQYF. Here the CDR3 DNA reads TGCAGTGCTAGGCCTGGGGGAGAGCAGTACTTC. This chain links TRBV20-1 with TRBJ2-7; D is possibly TRBD1 or TRBD2 (5 bases each). Germline values: CDR1 DFQATT, CDR2 SNEGSKA (reference sequence). This CDR3 contains 11 residues. Trimming cost V 3 bases and J 7 bases, with 10 bases left between them.

This clonotype was counted many times. The rearrangement uses TRBV18 and TRBJ2-3, with 10 positions matching TRBD2. Per the germline V gene, CDR1 is KGHSH and CDR2 is LQKENI. V shed 1 base, J shed 5 bases, and the junction held 6 bases outside the gene matches. The CDR3 is 16 residues long. The CDR3 is CASSPLTSGTGDTQYF. Here the CDR3 DNA reads TGTGCCAGCTCACCACTTACTAGCGGGACCGGAGATACGCAGTATTTT.

In its sample, this clonotype was seen many times. This may be a read error: a much more frequent sequence differs by one nucleotide. V and J are TRBV11-2 and TRBJ2-1; TRBD2 matches at 11 bases. This CDR3 contains 15 residues. Trimming at V came to 5 bases and at J to 2 bases, leaving 2 bases not matched to a gene. In germline, CDR1 is SGHAT, CDR2 FQNNGV. The CDR3 spells CASSEGLAAYNEQFF. CDR3 DNA sequence: TGTGCCAGCAGCGAGGGACTAGCGGCCTACAATGAGCAGTTCTTC. The complete variable domain, with remaining parts taken from reference TRBV11-2 and TRBJ2-1, reads EAGVAQSPRYKIIEKRQSVAFWCNPISGHATLYWYQQILGQGPKLLIQFQNNGVVDDSQLPKDRFSAERLKGVDSTLKIQPAKLEDSAVYLCASSEGLAAYNEQFFGPGTRLTVL.

This clonotype has ten or more counts. The V and J genes are TRBV18 and TRBJ1-1, with D possibly TRBD1 on 6 matching bases. Deletions cut 6 bases from V and 1 base from J, with 15 bases between. The CDR3 has 15 amino acids. From germline, CDR1 is KGHSH and CDR2 LQKENI. Written as DNA, the CDR3 is TGTGCCAGCTCCCCCGGGGGCAGGGGGAACACTGAAGCTTTCTTT. Amino acids: CASSPGGRGNTEAFF. Combining the CDR3 with reference TRBV18 and TRBJ1-1 gives the whole variable domain NAGVMQNPRHLVRRRGQEARLRCSPMKGHSHVYWYRQLPEEGLKFMVYLQKENIIDESGMPKERFSAEFPKEGPSILRIQQVVRGDSAAYFCASSPGGRGNTEAFFGQGTRLTVV.

Ten or more counts support this clonotype. The chain uses TRBV29-1 and TRBJ2-7; no clear D. Germline CDR1 reads SQVTM; CDR2 reads ANQGSEA. The CDR3 has 13 amino acids. V was shortened by 0 bases and J by 4 bases, with 10 bases between the two germline ends. CDR3 region: CSVEEALGYEQYF. The CDR3 nucleotides are TGCAGCGTTGAAGAGGCCCTAGGGTACGAGCAGTACTTC.

This clonotype was counted at least ten times. The chain is built from TRBV5-1 and TRBJ1-1, with unresolved D. Germline values: CDR1 SGHRS, CDR2 YFSETQ. Trimming stripped 1 base from V and 3 bases from J, with 10 bases between. CDR3 length: 14 residues. The CDR3: CASSLYGLDTEAFF. Here the CDR3 DNA reads TGCGCCAGCAGCTTGTACGGTTTGGACACTGAAGCTTTCTTT.

This clonotype was counted ten times or more. This chain connects TRBV6-1 to TRBJ2-7; 7 nucleotides match TRBD1. V shed 8 bases, J shed 3 bases, and the junction held 7 bases outside the gene matches. Per the germline V gene, CDR1 is MNHNS and CDR2 is SASEGT. The CDR3 has 13 amino acids. This CDR3 reads CASHRDRNYEQYF. The DNA of the CDR3 is TGTGCCAGCCACCGGGACAGAAACTACGAGCAGTACTTC.

This clonotype was seen repeatedly, ten times or more. The rearrangement joins TRBV27 to TRBJ2-3, with D possibly being TRBD1 (6 bases). The CDR3 is made up of 16 amino acids. Trimming took 0 bases from V and 2 from J, leaving 12 bases between them. CDR1 and CDR2 from the germline V gene are MNHEY and SMNVEV (reference sequence). Written as DNA, the CDR3 is TGTGCCAGCAGTTTATCAGTCGGGACACACACAGATACGCAGTATTTT. Residues: CASSLSVGTHTDTQYF.

This clonotype has a handful of counts. The chain is built from TRBV9 and TRBJ2-1; either TRBD1 or TRBD2 may fit D (5 bases each). The CDR3 has 15 amino acids. Trimming took off 3 bases at V and 8 bases at J, with 18 bases between the two ends. The germline CDR1 and CDR2 sequences are SGDLS and YYNGEE. The CDR3 DNA reads TGTGCCAGCAGCGCGGCCGGGACCGAAGCGGATGAGCAGTTCTTC. Amino acid sequence: CASSAAGTEADEQFF. Full variable domain (remainder filled in from reference TRBV9 and TRBJ2-1): DSGVTQTPKHLITATGQRVTLRCSPRSGDLSVYWYQQSLDQGLQFLIQYYNGEERAKGNILERFSAQQFPDLHSELNLSSLELGDSALYFCASSAAGTEADEQFFGPGTRLTVL.

The chain uses TRBV6-2 or TRBV6-3 and TRBJ2-1, with a weak D call TRBD1 (5 bases). Per germline, CDR1 MNHEY and CDR2 SVGEGT. The CDR3 length is 12 residues. V was trimmed by 6 bases and J by 12 bases, leaving 15 bases between them. The CDR3 spells CASSDSGHGQFF. CDR3 coding DNA: TGTGCCAGCAGCGACAGTGGCCACGGGCAGTTCTTC.

This clonotype was recorded a few times. The chain employs TRBV19 and TRBJ1-1; no clear D. This CDR3 has 12 amino acids. CDR1 and CDR2 (germline): LNHDA, SQIVND (reference sequence). Trimming pared 7 bases from V and 11 bases from J, leaving 17 bases between. CDR3 amino acids: CASTTREGWAFF. The CDR3 DNA reads as TGTGCCAGTACCACGAGGGAAGGTTGGGCTTTCTTT.

This clonotype was seen a few times. The chain recombines TRBV6-1 with TRBJ2-2, with D uncertain. V dropped 2 bases and J dropped 4 bases, with 5 bases sitting between them. Germline CDR1 reads MNHNS; CDR2 reads SASEGT. The CDR3 is 13 amino acids. The CDR3 coding sequence is TGTGCCAGCAGTGAAATTCCCACCGGGGAGCTGTTTTTT. It yields the protein CASSEIPTGELFF.

Of note for this clonotype: This may come from a read error, since a much larger clone is one base off. This rearrangement joins TRBV10-3 to TRBJ2-1; TRBD2 matches 13 bases. Germline V gene sequence: CDR1 ENHRY, CDR2 SYGVKD. V lost 4 bases, J lost 8 bases, and 17 bases stayed unmatched. This CDR3 comprises 19 residues. The CDR3 nucleotides read TGTGCCATCAGTGTTGAAGGGACTAGCGGGACCCCCAGGGGGGATGAGCAGTTCTTC. Its protein is CAISVEGTSGTPRGDEQFF.

This clonotype has only a few counts. This chain uses TRBV9 with TRBJ1-2; 7 positions agree with TRBD1. J gave up 4 bases and V 3 bases, and 6 bases lay outside the gene matches. Germline-derived CDR1 and CDR2 are SGDLS and YYNGEE. The CDR3 consists of 14 residues. The CDR3 coding sequence is TGTGCCAGCAGCGGAGCGACAGGGATCTATGGCTACACCTTC. Translated, it gives CASSGATGIYGYTF.

This clonotype was picked up many times. The chain combines TRBV7-3 with TRBJ2-1; D is unresolved. From germline, CDR1 is SGHTA and CDR2 FQGTGA. V was trimmed by 5 bases and J by 10 bases, leaving 12 bases between them. The CDR3 is made up of 12 amino acids. This CDR3 is CASSPGDYEQFF. CDR3 coding DNA: TGTGCCAGCAGCCCCGGCGATTACGAGCAGTTCTTC.

The chain joins TRBV27 to TRBJ2-3, with D unresolved. Germline V gene lookup returns CDR1 MNHEY and CDR2 SMNVEV (reference sequence). Trimming cost V 1 base and J 6 bases, with 14 bases left between them. The CDR3 is made up of 15 amino acids. In DNA, the CDR3 is TGTGCCAGCAGTTTATATATGGGTGTGTCGGATACGCAGTATTTT. Translation: CASSLYMGVSDTQYF.

This clonotype was seen ten or more times. The V and J genes are TRBV7-2 and TRBJ2-4, with TRBD2 matching over 12 bases. J was trimmed by 7 bases and V by 1 base; bases with no gene match: 5. CDR1 is SGHTA, CDR2 FQGNSA, per germline. This CDR3 comprises 16 residues. The CDR3 DNA reads TGTGCCAGCAGCTTAGGGGGGACTAGCGGGCTGAACATTCAGTACTTC. It translates to CASSLGGTSGLNIQYF.

This clonotype was counted many times. The chain carries TRBV27 and TRBJ2-1; 13 nucleotides match TRBD2. CDR1 and CDR2 (germline): MNHEY, SMNVEV (reference sequence). This CDR3 contains 19 residues. With V trimmed by 2 bases and J by 9 bases, 16 bases remained unmatched. CDR3 DNA: TGTGCCAGCAGTTTAAAACCCATCGGACTAGCGGGAGAGAAGGTTGAGCAGTTCTTC. Translating it yields CASSLKPIGLAGEKVEQFF.